These T cell receptor beta chains were read from a single sample in a study of preoperative IRX-2 immunotherapy in early breast cancer. Sequencing was performed with immunoSEQ multiplex PCR; in TCRdb, only in-frame clones are kept and a portion is missing. The sample has around 62,000 clones, around 94% seen once; the top ten hold roughly 1.7%. The specimen was obtained from a patient treated with IRX-2 immunotherapy. These receptors were collected from a human donor with breast cancer. Each CDR3 is given with its conserved first and last residue. D genes are given only for firm matches. Not every row has a clone size; where given, it reads once, few, many or a size class.

V: TRBV19
D: .
J: TRBJ1-1
size: few
DNA: TGTGCCACTCGGGACACTGAAGCTTTCTTT
CDR3: CATRDTEAFF

V: TRBV11-2
D: .
J: TRBJ2-1
size: .
DNA: TGTGCCAGCAGCTTAGATTCGCGGTTCTACAATGAGCAGTTCTTC
CDR3: CASSLDSRFYNEQFF

V: TRBV21-1
D: .
J: TRBJ2-2
size: once
DNA: TGTGCCAGCGGGCCGACAGTCTCGAACACCGGGGAGCTGTTTTTT
CDR3: CASGPTVSNTGELFF

V: TRBV7-2
D: .
J: TRBJ2-3
size: .
DNA: TGTGCCAGCAGCTTGGAGGGAGATACGCAGTATTTT
CDR3: CASSLEGDTQYF

V: TRBV7-9
D: TRBD2
J: TRBJ2-2
size: .
DNA: TGTGCCAGCAGCTTAGGTCTAGCGGCCGGGGAGCTGTTTTTT
CDR3: CASSLGLAAGELFF

V: TRBV10-3
D: TRBD2
J: TRBJ2-7
size: .
DNA: TGTGCCATCAGTGAGATTACTAGCGCACTAACCTACGAGCAGTACTTC
CDR3: CAISEITSALTYEQYF

V: TRBV2
D: .
J: TRBJ2-7
size: .
DNA: TGTGCCAGCAGGAAATGGGTTAAAGACCTCGAGCAGTACTTC
CDR3: CASRKWVKDLEQYF

V: TRBV18
D: .
J: TRBJ2-3
size: .
DNA: TGTGCCAGCTTGGTACGGGGGGCCGGCACAGATACGCAGTATTTT
CDR3: CASLVRGAGTDTQYF

V: TRBV4-2
D: TRBD1
J: TRBJ1-1
size: .
DNA: TGTGCCAGCAGCCATTCGAACCCCCGGACAGGTCGTTACTTT
CDR3: CASSHSNPRTGRYF

V: TRBV5-5
D: .
J: TRBJ1-2
size: .
DNA: TGTGCCAGCAACACTGGACAGCCGTCTTATGGCTACACCTTC
CDR3: CASNTGQPSYGYTF

V: TRBV4-2
D: .
J: TRBJ1-1
size: .
DNA: TGTGCCAGCAGCCCTTATTCCGAGGGGGGGACTGAAGCTTTCTTT
CDR3: CASSPYSEGGTEAFF

V: TRBV7-8
D: TRBD1
J: TRBJ1-1
size: .
DNA: TGTGCCAGCAGCCCCATGACAGGGCATGTTTCTGAAGCTTTCTTT
CDR3: CASSPMTGHVSEAFF

V: TRBV4-1
D: TRBD1
J: TRBJ1-6
size: .
DNA: TGCGCCAGCAGCCAGCGGTCGGGACAGGGGTTTTATAATTCACCCCTCCACTTT
CDR3: CASSQRSGQGFYNSPLHF

V: TRBV19
D: TRBD1
J: TRBJ1-2
size: .
DNA: TGTGCCAGTAGTAGTTTGGACAGGGGGCCCGCCAACTATGGCTACACCTTC
CDR3: CASSSLDRGPANYGYTF

V: TRBV19
D: .
J: TRBJ1-2
size: .
DNA: TGTGCCAGTAGTATGCGGGGAAGAGATGGCTACACCTTC
CDR3: CASSMRGRDGYTF

V: TRBV13
D: .
J: TRBJ2-1
size: .
DNA: TGTGCCAGCAGCTTACGGAATGAGCAGTTCTTC
CDR3: CASSLRNEQFF

V: TRBV6-6
D: .
J: TRBJ2-6
size: .
DNA: TGTGCCAGCAGTCCGACAGGTCCCCCTTCCAACGTCCTGACTTTC
CDR3: CASSPTGPPSNVLTF

V: TRBV10-3
D: TRBD1
J: TRBJ2-5
size: few
DNA: TGTGCCACCACATTAGGACAGGAACAAGAGACCCAGTACTTC
CDR3: CATTLGQEQETQYF

V: TRBV7-9
D: TRBD1
J: TRBJ2-7
size: .
DNA: TGTGCCAGCACCCAGGGGGCCCAGGATGTCGAGCAGTACTTC
CDR3: CASTQGAQDVEQYF

V: TRBV7-6
D: TRBD2
J: TRBJ2-2
size: .
DNA: TGTGCCAGCAGCTTAGCGTCTCTGGCGGGGGGTACCGGGGAGCTGTTTTTT
CDR3: CASSLASLAGGTGELFF

V: TRBV19
D: TRBD1
J: TRBJ1-1
size: .
DNA: TGTGCCAGTCGCCGGGACAGGGGGTATACTGAAGCTTTCTTT
CDR3: CASRRDRGYTEAFF

V: TRBV28
D: .
J: TRBJ2-3
size: .
DNA: TGTGCCAGCAGTTTCGCCTCTAGCGTCGGCACGCAGTATTTT
CDR3: CASSFASSVGTQYF

V: TRBV11-1
D: .
J: TRBJ2-3
size: .
DNA: TGTGCCAGCAGCTTATTAGGGGGAGCGGGCACAGATACGCAGTATTTT
CDR3: CASSLLGGAGTDTQYF

V: TRBV7-2
D: .
J: TRBJ1-2
size: .
DNA: TGTGCCAGCAGCTTACCAGGGCCCTATGGCTACACCTTC
CDR3: CASSLPGPYGYTF

V: TRBV25-1
D: TRBD1
J: TRBJ1-6
size: .
DNA: TGTGCCAGCATGGGACAGGGGTTTTCACCCCTCCACTTT
CDR3: CASMGQGFSPLHF

V: TRBV28
D: .
J: TRBJ1-5
size: .
DNA: TGTGCCAGCCAGGGGATAGTCAATCAGCCCCAGCATTTT
CDR3: CASQGIVNQPQHF

V: TRBV2
D: .
J: TRBJ2-7
size: .
DNA: TGTGCCAGCAGTGACTCCTACGAGCAGTACTTC
CDR3: CASSDSYEQYF

V: TRBV5-5
D: .
J: TRBJ2-7
size: .
DNA: TGTGCCAGCAGCTTAACACTCGTGAAGACGGGAGAGCAGTACTTC
CDR3: CASSLTLVKTGEQYF

V: TRBV28
D: .
J: TRBJ2-7
size: once
DNA: TGTGCCAGCAGTGCCCTGGGGGCTCGCCACGAGCAGTACTTC
CDR3: CASSALGARHEQYF

V: TRBV18
D: .
J: TRBJ1-1
size: .
DNA: TGTGCCAGCTCACCTAGGCCAGAAATCGTTGAAGCTTTCTTT
CDR3: CASSPRPEIVEAFF

V: TRBV6-4
D: .
J: TRBJ2-2
size: .
DNA: TGTGCCAGCCGGCGGACAGTCATCGCCACCGGGGAGCTGTTTTTT
CDR3: CASRRTVIATGELFF

V: TRBV5-1
D: TRBD1
J: TRBJ1-5
size: .
DNA: TGCGCCAGCAGCTTGGGGGACAGTAGCAATCAGCCCCAGCATTTT
CDR3: CASSLGDSSNQPQHF

V: TRBV10-3
D: TRBD2
J: TRBJ2-5
size: .
DNA: TGTGCCACGAGGGCGGGGGGCCCGGTCCAAGGGACCCAGTACTTC
CDR3: CATRAGGPVQGTQYF

V: TRBV6-5
D: .
J: TRBJ2-7
size: .
DNA: TGTGCCAGCAGCCACGGGTTCCAGGGCTCTTCCGAGCAGTACTTC
CDR3: CASSHGFQGSSEQYF

V: TRBV7-2
D: TRBD2
J: TRBJ2-7
size: .
DNA: TGTGCCAGCAGCTCCAGGGGACTAGCGGCTTTAAATGAGCAGTACTTC
CDR3: CASSSRGLAALNEQYF

V: TRBV15
D: .
J: TRBJ1-1
size: .
DNA: TGTGCCACCAGCAGAGGAGGCATTTCGAACACTGAAGCTTTCTTT
CDR3: CATSRGGISNTEAFF

V: TRBV11-3
D: .
J: TRBJ2-2
size: .
DNA: TGTGCCAGCAACCCGGGCGTCGGGGAGCTGTTTTTT
CDR3: CASNPGVGELFF

V: TRBV11-1
D: .
J: TRBJ1-1
size: .
DNA: TGTGCCAGCAACCAGGGAGGCATCGGGACTGAAGCTTTCTTT
CDR3: CASNQGGIGTEAFF

V: TRBV14
D: .
J: TRBJ1-6
size: .
DNA: TGTGCCAGCAGCCAAGATCGGCTTTTTAAGGGGTCACCCCTCCACTTT
CDR3: CASSQDRLFKGSPLHF

V: TRBV7-9
D: .
J: TRBJ2-7
size: .
DNA: TGTGCCAGCAGCACCGACCGGGACAACTCCTACGAGCAGTACTTC
CDR3: CASSTDRDNSYEQYF

V: TRBV7-2
D: .
J: TRBJ2-7
size: .
DNA: TGTGCCAGCAGCCCCGCCTACGAGCAGTACTTC
CDR3: CASSPAYEQYF

V: TRBV7-8
D: .
J: TRBJ1-5
size: .
DNA: TGTGCCAGCAGCTTCGGAGGCGGTCAGCCCCAGCATTTT
CDR3: CASSFGGGQPQHF

V: TRBV19
D: TRBD1
J: TRBJ1-5
size: .
DNA: TGTGCCAGTAGCCCGACAGGGCGGGGGCAGCCCCAGCATTTT
CDR3: CASSPTGRGQPQHF

V: TRBV11-3
D: .
J: TRBJ2-7
size: .
DNA: TGTGCCAGCAGCTCGAGGCACCACTACGAGCAGTACTTC
CDR3: CASSSRHHYEQYF

V: TRBV4-3
D: TRBD2
J: TRBJ2-7
size: .
DNA: TGCGCCAGCAGCCAAGACGCGGGGGGGGACGTCGGGCAGTACTTC
CDR3: CASSQDAGGDVGQYF

V: TRBV6-1
D: TRBD1
J: TRBJ1-4
size: .
DNA: TGTGCCAGCACGACGGGCCACAGGGGTGAAAAACTGTTTTTT
CDR3: CASTTGHRGEKLFF

V: TRBV12-5
D: .
J: TRBJ2-3
size: .
DNA: TGTGCTAGTGGTTTGGATCGGGTACCCACAGATACGCAGTATTTT
CDR3: CASGLDRVPTDTQYF

V: TRBV5-4
D: .
J: TRBJ2-1
size: .
DNA: TGTGCCAGCAGCCCGGATAGCTCCTACAATGAGCAGTTCTTC
CDR3: CASSPDSSYNEQFF

V: TRBV28
D: .
J: TRBJ2-6
size: .
DNA: TGTGCCAGCAGTTTATTGGCTACCTCTGGGGCCAACGTCCTGACTTTC
CDR3: CASSLLATSGANVLTF

V: TRBV2
D: .
J: TRBJ2-2
size: once
DNA: TGTGCCAGCAATCGGGTTACGAACACCGGGGAGCTGTTTTTT
CDR3: CASNRVTNTGELFF

V: TRBV14
D: TRBD2
J: TRBJ2-7
size: .
DNA: TGTGCCAGCAGCCAAGAGTGGCCGGGACTAGCGCAGCAGTACTTC
CDR3: CASSQEWPGLAQQYF

V: TRBV10-3
D: .
J: TRBJ1-4
size: .
DNA: TGTGCCATCGGCAACCCGGAGAGGGAAAAACTGTTTTTT
CDR3: CAIGNPEREKLFF

V: TRBV29-1
D: .
J: TRBJ1-2
size: few
DNA: TGCAGCGGTATAGGTGATGGCTACACCTTC
CDR3: CSGIGDGYTF

V: TRBV11-3
D: TRBD1
J: TRBJ1-2
size: .
DNA: TGTGCCAGCAGCGACAGGGACAGGGGGTACACCTTC
CDR3: CASSDRDRGYTF

V: TRBV7-9
D: .
J: TRBJ2-1
size: .
DNA: TGTGCCAGCAGCTTAGGTTTCTCGGTCTACAATGAGCAGTTCTTC
CDR3: CASSLGFSVYNEQFF

V: TRBV16
D: TRBD1
J: TRBJ2-2
size: .
DNA: TGTGCCAGCAGCCAAGCGTTCCGGGACAGGAGCCTATTAGTCGCGAACACCGGGGAGCTGTTTTTT
CDR3: CASSQAFRDRSLLVANTGELFF

V: TRBV6-6
D: TRBD1
J: TRBJ1-2
size: .
DNA: TGTGCCAGTGAGACAGGGGAGCCTTTCTATGGCTACACCTTC
CDR3: CASETGEPFYGYTF

V: TRBV7-2
D: .
J: TRBJ2-7
size: .
DNA: TGTGCCAGCAGCCCCCCAGGGAGATCAGTCGAGCAGTACTTC
CDR3: CASSPPGRSVEQYF

V: TRBV27
D: .
J: TRBJ2-5
size: .
DNA: TGTGCCAGCAGCTCGAGCTCGTACGGGTCCCTTGGAGAGACCCAGTACTTC
CDR3: CASSSSSYGSLGETQYF